This TCR beta chain is from a study of T-cell memory formation after mild COVID-19. The ends lost 2 bases at V and 3 bases at J; junction bases unmatched: 13. The CDR3 length is 18 residues. Germline loops: CDR1 ENHRY, CDR2 SYGVKD. 5'RACE with constant-segment primers yielded barcoded, UMI-tagged TCR alpha and TCR beta cDNA libraries. TCRdb re-called the 5' RACE reads with MiXCR, one entry per CDR3 protein. The sample holds 92,000 or so distinct CDR3 sequences; roughly 15% are singletons and the top ten take around two fifths. The chain links TRBV10-3 to TRBJ2-1; 7 bases agree with TRBD2. The sequence was obtained from a man aged 18-30 years who had mild COVID-19 (a few samples of this study predate the infection). Cell type and time point are not known. Sequencing was carried out using PBMCs or a T cell subset sorted from them (not recorded which). The CDR3 loop is CAISEILSRLAGYNEQFF. CDR3 in DNA: TGTGCCATCAGTGAGATTTTAAGTCGACTAGCTGGCTACAATGAGCAGTTCTTC.